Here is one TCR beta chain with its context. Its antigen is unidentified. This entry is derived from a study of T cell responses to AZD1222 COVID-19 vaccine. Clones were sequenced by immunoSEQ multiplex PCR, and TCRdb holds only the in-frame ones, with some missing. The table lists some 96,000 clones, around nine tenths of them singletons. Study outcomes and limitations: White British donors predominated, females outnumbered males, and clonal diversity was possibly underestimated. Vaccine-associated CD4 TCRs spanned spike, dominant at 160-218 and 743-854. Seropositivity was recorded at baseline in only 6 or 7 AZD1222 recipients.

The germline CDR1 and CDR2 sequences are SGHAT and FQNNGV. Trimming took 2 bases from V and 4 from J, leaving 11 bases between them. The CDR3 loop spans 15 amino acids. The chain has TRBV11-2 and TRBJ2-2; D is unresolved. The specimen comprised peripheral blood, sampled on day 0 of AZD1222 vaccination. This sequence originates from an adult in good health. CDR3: CASSLIKSGTGELFF. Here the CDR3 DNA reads TGTGCCAGCAGCTTAATAAAATCGGGCACCGGGGAGCTGTTTTTT.